Each of the 12 T cell receptor beta chains below was sequenced from the same sample in a study of shared clonotypes between healthy human individuals. Assay: immunoSEQ multiplex PCR; the TCRdb copy retains only in-frame clones and omits some. The repertoire holds some 450,000 clones, with 77% as singletons. The sequencing sample was made of PBMCs. These receptors were obtained from a woman aged 40 to 50 in good health. Some clones in this sample may be carry-over from other donors' samples.

V and J are TRBV30 and TRBJ1-3, with D uncertain. Trimming pared 3 bases from V and 0 bases from J, leaving 9 bases between. Germline V gene data show CDR1 as GTSNPN and CDR2 as SVGIG (reference sequence). This CDR3 has 14 residues. Here the CDR3 reads CAWRRTGSGNTIYF. The CDR3 DNA sequence: TGTGCCTGGAGAAGAACGGGCTCTGGAAACACCATATATTTT.

The genes are TRBV10-3 and TRBJ2-7; 9 bases align to TRBD2. This CDR3 has 13 residues. Unmatched junction bases numbered 9, after V lost 9 bases and J lost 6 bases. The germline V gene has CDR1 ENHRY and CDR2 SYGVKD. In DNA, the CDR3 is TGTGCCATAGGGGCTAGCGGGAACGGCGAGCAGTACTTC. Translated, it gives CAIGASGNGEQYF.

This chain links TRBV28 with TRBJ2-1, with a tentative D call TRBD2 (6 bases). Germline CDR1 is MDHEN and CDR2 is SYDVKM. This CDR3 has 14 amino acids. V lost 2 bases and J 8 bases, leaving 13 bases between the germline ends. CDR3 DNA: TGTGCCAGCAGTTTAGACGGGAGTGGATATGAGCAGTTCTTC. This translates into CASSLDGSGYEQFF.

The chain recombines TRBV4-2 with TRBJ1-1; D gene uncertain. The CDR3 totals 16 residues. V shed 0 bases and J shed 0 bases, with 11 bases lying between them. Germline assignment: CDR1 LGHNA and CDR2 YNFKEQ. The CDR3 loop reads CASSQDMRSLNTEAFF. The CDR3, as DNA: TGTGCCAGCAGCCAAGATATGAGATCCTTGAACACTGAAGCTTTCTTT.

The chain recombines TRBV5-5 with TRBJ2-1, with 10 bases fitting TRBD2. This CDR3 has 15 amino acids. Per the germline V gene, CDR1 is SGHKS and CDR2 is YYEKEE (reference sequence). V was pared by 1 base and J by 7 bases, with 5 bases of the junction left unmatched. CDR3 DNA sequence: TGTGCCAGCAGCTTGCTGACTAGCGGGCGAAATGAGCAGTTCTTC. Its protein is CASSLLTSGRNEQFF.

This clone was picked up a small number of times. This sequence joins TRBV2 and TRBJ2-2; D is tentatively TRBD1 or TRBD2 (5 bases each). The V gene lost 7 bases and the J gene lost 6 bases, with 12 bases spanning the gap. The germline CDR1 and CDR2 sequences are SNHLY and FYNNEI. The CDR3 is 13 residues long. The CDR3 bases are TGTGCCAGCACCGGAATGGGGGCCGGGGAGCTGTTTTTT. Protein sequence: CASTGMGAGELFF.

V is TRBV5-6 and J is TRBJ1-2; 9 bases align to TRBD1. CDR3 length: 15 amino acids. Germline values: CDR1 SGHDT, CDR2 YYEEEE. Unmatched junction bases numbered 9, after V lost 4 bases and J lost 5 bases. CDR3 in DNA: TGTGCCAGCAGCCGCACGGGGACAGGGTATTATGGCTACACCTTC. Translating gives CASSRTGTGYYGYTF.

J is TRBJ2-1 and V is TRBV9, with D perhaps matching TRBD1 (5 bases). The V gene's germline CDR1 is SGDLS and CDR2 YYNGEE. The CDR3 extends over 14 amino acids. V was shortened by 4 bases and J by 2 bases, with 10 bases between the two germline ends. CDR3 coding DNA: TGTGCCAGCAGCTACAGGCCCCCCTACAATGAGCAGTTCTTC. Translated: CASSYRPPYNEQFF.

Only a few counts were recorded for this clone. The genes are TRBV5-1 and TRBJ1-5, with a weak D call TRBD1 (5 bases). The CDR3 is 14 amino acids. Looked up from germline, CDR1 is SGHRS and CDR2 is YFSETQ. Deletions cut 1 base from V and 5 bases from J, with 10 bases between. Written as DNA, the CDR3 is TGCGCCAGCAGCTTGACCCCAGGGTATCAGCCCCAGCATTTT. Translating gives CASSLTPGYQPQHF.

About this clone itself: The sample carries other DNA sequences with the same CDR3. The rearrangement links TRBV30 to TRBJ2-5, with D uncertain. This CDR3 region has 12 residues. CDR1 is GTSNPN and CDR2 is SVGIG in the germline V gene (reference sequence). Trimming shortened V by 0 bases and J by 4 bases, and 6 bases separated the two germline ends. The CDR3 DNA reads TGTGCCTGGAGTGTAGGTGGAGAGACCCAGTACTTC. It yields the protein CAWSVGGETQYF.

The V call is TRBV6-5, the J call TRBJ2-2, with D unclear. This CDR3 region has 13 residues. From germline, CDR1 is MNHEY and CDR2 SVGAGI. V was trimmed by 8 bases and J by 2 bases, leaving 9 bases between them. This CDR3 is CASSAGNTGELFF. CDR3 nucleotides: TGTGCCAGCTCGGCCGGTAACACCGGGGAGCTGTTTTTT.

The CDR3 is CASSPLAGYEQFF. CDR3 nucleotides: TGTGCCAGCAGCCCCCTTGCCGGGTATGAGCAGTTCTTC. V gene TRBV6-5 combines with J gene TRBJ2-1; no reliable D call. The germline CDR1 and CDR2 sequences are MNHEY and SVGAGI. The CDR3 is made up of 13 amino acids. Deletions cut 6 bases from V and 8 bases from J, with 14 bases between.